What follows are 6 T cell receptor beta chains derived from one specimen sequenced in a study of identical twins. TCRdb re-called the 5' RACE reads through MiXCR, storing one row per CDR3 protein. The sample contains fewer than 250,000 distinct CDR3 sequences, roughly a tenth of which appear only once. Sequencing input: memory (CD45RO+) T cells sorted from blood. The receptors were gathered from a woman aged 18-35 years in good health.

This chain links TRBV21-1 with TRBJ2-2; TRBD1, the D gene given by the table, was not confirmed from the DNA. TRBV21-1 is marked as a pseudogene. The CDR3 has 17 residues. CDR3 DNA: TGTGCCAGCAGCAATAGAGGGGGCGTAATTTGTGGCGGGGAGCTGTTTTTT. It codes for CASSNRGGVICGGELFF.

The chain recombines TRBV12-5 with TRBJ2-1; D unresolved. Trimming shortened V by 7 bases and J by 8 bases, and 9 bases separated the two germline ends. Germline assignment: CDR1 LGHNT and CDR2 FRNRAP. The length of the CDR3 is 11 residues. The CDR3 DNA sequence: TGTGCTAGTGACCCTGGGGATGAGCAGTTCTTC. This translates into CASDPGDEQFF. Filled out from reference TRBV12-5 and TRBJ2-1, the complete variable domain reads DARVTQTPRHKVTEMGQEVTMRCQPILGHNTVFWYRQTMMQGLELLAYFRNRAPLDDSGMPKDRFSAEMPDATLATLKIQPSEPRDSAVYFCASDPGDEQFFGPGTRLTVL.

This clonotype was picked up a small number of times. The chain uses TRBV5-4 and TRBJ2-5; perhaps TRBD2 as D (5 bases). Trimming removed 1 base from V and 2 bases from J, with 6 bases in between. Per germline, CDR1 SGHNT and CDR2 YYREEE (reference sequence). The CDR3 runs to 13 residues. CDR3 bases: TGTGCCAGCAGCTTGCGGGGACAAGAGACCCAGTACTTC. Translated, it gives CASSLRGQETQYF.

This clonotype was picked up a small number of times. This chain joins TRBV15 and TRBJ2-2; D is ambiguous. The germline CDR1 and CDR2 sequences are LNHNV and YYDKDF (reference sequence). V shed 0 bases and J shed 6 bases, with 11 bases lying between them. CDR3 length equals 15 residues. CDR3 in DNA: TGTGCCACCAGCAGAGAGGCACGGAGTGCCGGGGAGCTGTTTTTT. This encodes CATSREARSAGELFF.

This clonotype has ten or more counts. The chain joins TRBV12-3 or TRBV12-4 to TRBJ1-6; a weak D match, TRBD1 (6 bases). The CDR3 is made up of 14 amino acids. The V end lost 5 bases, the J end lost 6 bases, and 11 bases lay between the germline ends. In nucleotides, the CDR3 is TGTGCCAGCAGTACAGGGAGTCTTAATTCACCCCTCCACTTT. This translates into CASSTGSLNSPLHF.

The chain has TRBV18 and TRBJ2-1, with 9 bases lining up with TRBD2. V shed 6 bases and J 0 bases; nucleotides not matched to a gene: 12. Germline V CDR1 and CDR2: KGHSH, LQKENI. The CDR3 runs 18 residues. The CDR3 DNA is TGTGCCAGCTCCCGAGGCGGGGGGGCCTCGAGCTCCTACAATGAGCAGTTCTTC. The encoded protein is CASSRGGGASSSYNEQFF.